This T cell receptor beta chain was identified during a study of blood T cells in healthy people across ages. Whole-study findings and limits: It was held that the diversity estimates obtained from one million T cells were underestimates. While age rose, TCR beta diversity per million T cells dropped in a roughly linear way.

Of note for this clonotype: Its matching antigen is unknown.

The authors drew around 11 milliliters of peripheral blood from each donor. This CDR3 has 15 residues. Germline V gene data show CDR1 as SGHAT and CDR2 as FQNNGV. The ends lost 4 bases at V and 1 base at J; junction bases unmatched: 6. The use of a sample-barcoded 5' primer and a J-beta primer mix characterized a second PCR of roughly 7 to 11 cycles. TCRdb reanalysed the 5' RACE reads using MiXCR and keeps one entry per CDR3 protein. This table has roughly 1.7 million distinct CDR3 sequences, roughly 32% appearing once. The sequenced sample was blood. The V gene is TRBV11-2, the J gene TRBJ2-7; 8 nucleotides match TRBD1. The TCR sequence derives from a woman under 40 in good health. The CDR3 protein is CASSSIRQGSYEQYF. The CDR3 nucleotides are TGTGCCAGCAGCTCCATCCGACAGGGGTCCTACGAGCAGTACTTC.